Detailed here is one T cell receptor beta chain. No antigen is known for it. Treatment indicated: roughly 19 received Ad26.COV2.S at low or high dose, single or two shots; five or six received placebo; per-sample allocation not given. Vaccine and placebo recipients were sampled on day 63 after the first injection. The V gene lost 5 bases and the J gene lost 3 bases, with 14 bases spanning the gap. From germline, CDR1 is SEHNR and CDR2 FQNEAQ (reference sequence). The CDR3 length is 14 residues. Profiling relied on immunoSEQ multiplex PCR, and the TCRdb table lists in-frame clones only, not all of them. Of roughly 320,000 clones listed, around 84% are singletons. This specimen belongs to a study of Ad26.COV2.S vaccination and SARS-CoV-2 variants. Whole-study findings and limits: Vaccine and placebo recipients had similar non-spike TCR breadth.

The source is a person aged 18 to 59 who received the Ad26.COV2.S COVID-19 vaccine or a placebo. The sample consisted of peripheral blood, taken in a trial of Ad26.COV2.S vaccine versus placebo. The chain recombines TRBV7-9 with TRBJ2-7; D remains unclear. CDR3 DNA sequence: TGTGCCAGCAGCCTCGATCGGGCCGTCTACGAGCAGTACTTC. It yields the protein CASSLDRAVYEQYF.